This is a list of T cell receptor beta chains from one sample in a study of neurological immune-mediated disorders. TCRdb passed the 5' RACE reads through MiXCR, listing each CDR3 protein once. Counted here are under 80,000 distinct CDR3 sequences, around 5.2% occurring once; the ten biggest clones make up over 2.5%. Sequenced: PBMCs. These receptor sequences come from a woman in her thirties with multiple sclerosis. Each CDR3 is given with its conserved first and last residue. A D gene is named only where the DNA matches it firmly. The size field is filled for only some rows; it gives once, few, many or a size class.

V gene: TRBV19; clone size: .; D gene: TRBD1; J gene: TRBJ1-2; CDR3 DNA: TGTGCCAGTGTTCTAGCAGGGGGCGCGAACTATGGCTACACCTTC; CDR3 protein: CASVLAGGANYGYTF
V gene: TRBV5-1; clone size: many; D gene: .; J gene: TRBJ2-2; CDR3 DNA: TGCGCCAGCAGCCCCGCCCCGGGGTTAAACACCGGGGAGCTGTTTTTT; CDR3 protein: CASSPAPGLNTGELFF
V gene: TRBV13; clone size: many; D gene: .; J gene: TRBJ1-4; CDR3 DNA: TGTGCCAGCAGCTTAGCGGCAGCAACTAATGAAAAACTGTTTTTT; CDR3 protein: CASSLAAATNEKLFF
V gene: TRBV20-1; clone size: many; D gene: TRBD1; J gene: TRBJ2-7; CDR3 DNA: TGCAGTGCTAATACGGTAACAGGGGACGATAGGGGCGAGCAGTACTTC; CDR3 protein: CSANTVTGDDRGEQYF
V gene: TRBV7-9; clone size: many; D gene: TRBD2; J gene: TRBJ2-1; CDR3 DNA: TGTGCCAGCAGCTTCCGGGGGGGCCGTTCGGGTGAGCAGTTCTTC; CDR3 protein: CASSFRGGRSGEQFF
V gene: TRBV29-1; clone size: many; D gene: .; J gene: TRBJ2-1; CDR3 DNA: TGCAGCGTTGATAATCAGGGTCGCTACAATGAGCAGTTCTTC; CDR3 protein: CSVDNQGRYNEQFF
V gene: TRBV7-8; clone size: few; D gene: .; J gene: TRBJ2-1; CDR3 DNA: TGTGCCAGCAGCTTTGAGATAGGGAATTACAATGAGCAGTTCTTC; CDR3 protein: CASSFEIGNYNEQFF
V gene: TRBV6-5; clone size: many; D gene: .; J gene: TRBJ2-7; CDR3 DNA: TGTGCCAGCAGCCCTAGGGCGCTTACGGACGAGCAGTACTTC; CDR3 protein: CASSPRALTDEQYF
V gene: TRBV5-1; clone size: .; D gene: .; J gene: TRBJ2-3; CDR3 DNA: TGCGCCAGCAGCATGAACTACGGTGAGGGAGATACGCAGTATTTT; CDR3 protein: CASSMNYGEGDTQYF
V gene: TRBV20-1; clone size: many; D gene: TRBD1; J gene: TRBJ1-6; CDR3 DNA: TGCAGTGCTAGTGAAAACCGGGACAGTGTCTTCTCACCCCTCCACTTT; CDR3 protein: CSASENRDSVFSPLHF
V gene: TRBV4-1; clone size: many; D gene: .; J gene: TRBJ2-7; CDR3 DNA: TGCGCCAGCAGCCAAACTTGGGGTCTAGCCGCCGCCGAGCAGTACTTC; CDR3 protein: CASSQTWGLAAAEQYF
V gene: TRBV3-1; clone size: many; D gene: .; J gene: TRBJ1-1; CDR3 DNA: TGTGCCAGCAGCAGAGGGATAGGGACCCTGAACACTGAAGCTTTCTTT; CDR3 protein: CASSRGIGTLNTEAFF
V gene: TRBV5-1; clone size: few; D gene: .; J gene: TRBJ2-5; CDR3 DNA: TGCGCCAGCAGCTTGGGAGGCGGGGAAGAGACCCAGTACTTC; CDR3 protein: CASSLGGGEETQYF
V gene: TRBV12-3/TRBV12-4; clone size: many; D gene: TRBD2; J gene: TRBJ2-5; CDR3 DNA: TGTGCCAGCAGTTCCAGCGGGGGGGCCACAGAGACCCAGTACTTC; CDR3 protein: CASSSSGGATETQYF
V gene: TRBV20-1; clone size: many; D gene: .; J gene: TRBJ2-1; CDR3 DNA: TGCAGTGCCGAAACCCTGCGGGGATATAACAATGAGCAGTTCTTC; CDR3 protein: CSAETLRGYNNEQFF
V gene: TRBV7-3; clone size: few; D gene: TRBD2; J gene: TRBJ2-1; CDR3 DNA: TGTGCCAGCAGCCCCGGGGGGGAAGTCGATGAGCAGTTCTTC; CDR3 protein: CASSPGGEVDEQFF
V gene: TRBV11-3; clone size: .; D gene: TRBD2; J gene: TRBJ2-2; CDR3 DNA: TGTGCCAGCAAGGCGGGGGGGAACACCGGGGAGCTGTTTTTT; CDR3 protein: CASKAGGNTGELFF
V gene: TRBV3-1; clone size: many; D gene: .; J gene: TRBJ2-1; CDR3 DNA: TGTGCCAGCAGCCAAGGGGGTGAGCAGTTCTTC; CDR3 protein: CASSQGGEQFF
V gene: TRBV5-1; clone size: many; D gene: .; J gene: TRBJ2-1; CDR3 DNA: TGCGCCAGCAGCTTGAAAGTCGACTTTTTCTCCTACAATGAGCAGTTCTTC; CDR3 protein: CASSLKVDFFSYNEQFF
V gene: TRBV11-2; clone size: many; D gene: .; J gene: TRBJ1-1; CDR3 DNA: TGTGCCAGCAGCCCCCTCGGACAGTCTACTGAAGCTTTCTTT; CDR3 protein: CASSPLGQSTEAFF
V gene: TRBV27; clone size: .; D gene: .; J gene: TRBJ1-2; CDR3 DNA: TGTGCCAGCAGTCCCAGACGGAGTCCCTATGGCTACACCTTC; CDR3 protein: CASSPRRSPYGYTF
V gene: TRBV20-1; clone size: medium-sized; D gene: .; J gene: TRBJ2-1; CDR3 DNA: TGCAGTGCTACCCCAGGGATTCATGAGCAGTTCTTC; CDR3 protein: CSATPGIHEQFF
V gene: TRBV30; clone size: many; D gene: .; J gene: TRBJ1-1; CDR3 DNA: TGTGCCTGGCGGCTGGACACTGAAGCTTTCTTT; CDR3 protein: CAWRLDTEAFF
V gene: TRBV12-3/TRBV12-4; clone size: many; D gene: TRBD1; J gene: TRBJ1-3; CDR3 DNA: TGTGCCAGCAGTCCGGACAGGGCATCGGGAAACACCATATATTTT; CDR3 protein: CASSPDRASGNTIYF
V gene: TRBV7-2; clone size: many; D gene: TRBD1; J gene: TRBJ2-1; CDR3 DNA: TGTGCCAGCAGCCTGAACAGGGGATCTACGGGGCTGAATGAGCAGTTCTTC; CDR3 protein: CASSLNRGSTGLNEQFF
V gene: TRBV5-4; clone size: many; D gene: TRBD1; J gene: TRBJ1-4; CDR3 DNA: TGTGCCAGCAGCATCGGACAGGGGGGTAATGAAAAACTGTTTTTT; CDR3 protein: CASSIGQGGNEKLFF
V gene: TRBV5-6; clone size: few; D gene: TRBD2; J gene: TRBJ2-3; CDR3 DNA: TGTGCCAGCAGCTTGCCAGGGACTAGCGAAAATACGCAGTATTTT; CDR3 protein: CASSLPGTSENTQYF
V gene: TRBV20-1; clone size: many; D gene: .; J gene: TRBJ1-5; CDR3 DNA: TGCAGTGCTACGGCAGGCGATCAGCCCCAGCATTTT; CDR3 protein: CSATAGDQPQHF
V gene: TRBV6-6; clone size: .; D gene: .; J gene: TRBJ2-7; CDR3 DNA: TGTGCCAGCAGTTACTCCTTCTACGAGCAGTACTTC; CDR3 protein: CASSYSFYEQYF
V gene: TRBV27; clone size: few; D gene: TRBD1; J gene: TRBJ1-6; CDR3 DNA: TGTGCCAGCAGTTCCACGGGACAGGGGGTTTCGTGGGGGAATTCACCCCTCAACTTT; CDR3 protein: CASSSTGQGVSWGNSPLNF
V gene: TRBV29-1; clone size: many; D gene: TRBD2; J gene: TRBJ2-4; CDR3 DNA: TGCAGCGTTGCGATGGTAGCGGGGACACTAGCCAAAAACATTCAGTACTTC; CDR3 protein: CSVAMVAGTLAKNIQYF
V gene: TRBV20-1; clone size: few; D gene: .; J gene: TRBJ2-7; CDR3 DNA: TGCAGTGCTCCCCAACGCGGGGTCTACGAGCAGTACTTC; CDR3 protein: CSAPQRGVYEQYF
V gene: TRBV7-6; clone size: many; D gene: TRBD2; J gene: TRBJ2-3; CDR3 DNA: TGTGCCAGCAGCCCTACAGCGGGGGGCGTTCTGAGCACAGATACGCAGTATTTT; CDR3 protein: CASSPTAGGVLSTDTQYF
V gene: TRBV7-2; clone size: few; D gene: .; J gene: TRBJ1-6; CDR3 DNA: TGTGCCAGCAGCTTAGACAGGGCGATCAATTCACCCCTCCACTTT; CDR3 protein: CASSLDRAINSPLHF
V gene: TRBV5-1; clone size: many; D gene: .; J gene: TRBJ2-5; CDR3 DNA: TGCGCCAGCAGCTTGTCGGGGTATCAAGAGACCCAGTACTTC; CDR3 protein: CASSLSGYQETQYF
V gene: TRBV5-1; clone size: many; D gene: TRBD2; J gene: TRBJ2-3; CDR3 DNA: TGCGCCAGCAGCACTGGGACTAGCGGGGGGAATACGCAGTATTTT; CDR3 protein: CASSTGTSGGNTQYF
V gene: TRBV7-2; clone size: many; D gene: TRBD1; J gene: TRBJ1-6; CDR3 DNA: TGTGCCAGCAGCTTAGGGGACAGGAATTCACCCCTCCACTTT; CDR3 protein: CASSLGDRNSPLHF
V gene: TRBV12-3/TRBV12-4; clone size: few; D gene: TRBD1; J gene: TRBJ1-6; CDR3 DNA: TGTGCCAGCAGTTTCACAGGGGGGAACGGTTCACCCCTCCACTTT; CDR3 protein: CASSFTGGNGSPLHF
V gene: TRBV12-3/TRBV12-4; clone size: .; D gene: .; J gene: TRBJ1-1; CDR3 DNA: TGTGCCAGCAGAAATACACCACTAAGGAACGCTTTCTTT; CDR3 protein: CASRNTPLRNAFF
V gene: TRBV5-1; clone size: many; D gene: .; J gene: TRBJ1-1; CDR3 DNA: TGCGCCAGCAGTATGGGAAACACTGAAGCTTTCTTT; CDR3 protein: CASSMGNTEAFF
V gene: TRBV3-1; clone size: many; D gene: .; J gene: TRBJ2-5; CDR3 DNA: TGTGCCAGCAGCCAAGATGACGGAGGAGAGACCCAGTACTTC; CDR3 protein: CASSQDDGGETQYF
V gene: TRBV20-1; clone size: many; D gene: .; J gene: TRBJ1-3; CDR3 DNA: TGCAGTGCTAGAGATCTGAGGACAGCTGGAAACACCATATATTTT; CDR3 protein: CSARDLRTAGNTIYF
V gene: TRBV12-3/TRBV12-4; clone size: .; D gene: .; J gene: TRBJ1-1; CDR3 DNA: TGTGCCAGCAGCCCAGCGGCAGGGAGGGCTGAAGCTTTCTTT; CDR3 protein: CASSPAAGRAEAFF
V gene: TRBV20-1; clone size: .; D gene: .; J gene: TRBJ2-3; CDR3 DNA: TGCAGTGCCCCAGACTGGACCACAGATACGCAGTATTTT; CDR3 protein: CSAPDWTTDTQYF
V gene: TRBV6-5; clone size: many; D gene: TRBD2; J gene: TRBJ2-1; CDR3 DNA: TGTGCCAGCAGTTACGCCCAACTAGCGGGGGGGCCAAAGAATGAGCAGTTCTTC; CDR3 protein: CASSYAQLAGGPKNEQFF
V gene: TRBV20-1; clone size: once; D gene: .; J gene: TRBJ1-4; CDR3 DNA: TGCAGTGCCGCCCAGCCGGGGGGCCGTGAAAACCTGTTTTTT; CDR3 protein: CSAAQPGGRENLFF
V gene: TRBV5-6; clone size: .; D gene: .; J gene: TRBJ1-5; CDR3 DNA: TGTGCCCAACCTGGTCCTTATAGCAATCAGCCCCAGCATTTT; CDR3 protein: CAQPGPYSNQPQHF
V gene: TRBV12-5; clone size: many; D gene: .; J gene: TRBJ1-2; CDR3 DNA: TGTGCTAGTGCACCGTCGAAGGAAGGCTACACCTTC; CDR3 protein: CASAPSKEGYTF